A selection of T cell receptor beta chains follows, all from one sample in a study of response to subunit inactivated influenza vaccine. TCRdb re-called the RT-PCR reads through MiXCR, storing one row per CDR3 protein. The sample lists hundreds of thousands of distinct CDR3 sequences; 15% to 17% were seen once. Sample: PBMCs from blood, taken roughly 13 days after vaccination. These receptors originate from a man in his fifties who received an inactivated influenza vaccine. Both conserved end residues are trimmed from each CDR3.

len: 16; v_gene: TRBV12-5; j_gene: TRBJ2-1; CDR3aa: ASGPEVSHGPSYNEQF
len: 11; v_gene: TRBV20-1; j_gene: TRBJ2-7; CDR3aa: SAARDSPYEQY
len: 14; v_gene: TRBV6-2/TRBV6-3; j_gene: TRBJ2-7; CDR3aa: ASTIDAAVVSYEQY
len: 10; v_gene: TRBV5-6; j_gene: TRBJ1-1; CDR3aa: ASSFGRTGAF
len: 9; v_gene: TRBV7-9; j_gene: TRBJ1-1; CDR3aa: ASSKGTEAF
len: 11; v_gene: TRBV2; j_gene: TRBJ2-5; CDR3aa: ASSGQGMETQY
len: 11; v_gene: TRBV6-6; j_gene: TRBJ2-7; CDR3aa: ATLGAAPYEQY
len: 11; v_gene: TRBV29-1; j_gene: TRBJ2-5; CDR3aa: SAGPNAQETQY
len: 12; v_gene: TRBV18; j_gene: TRBJ2-5; CDR3aa: ASSQQGVLETQY
len: 13; v_gene: TRBV12-3/TRBV12-4; j_gene: TRBJ2-5; CDR3aa: ASTRAGGPQETQY
len: 14; v_gene: TRBV3-1; j_gene: TRBJ2-4; CDR3aa: ASSPNDGKQRNIQY
len: 14; v_gene: TRBV7-9; j_gene: TRBJ1-6; CDR3aa: ASSPGQGSYNSPLH
len: 12; v_gene: TRBV12-3/TRBV12-4; j_gene: TRBJ2-7; CDR3aa: ASSLGLGSDEQY
len: 11; v_gene: TRBV6-5; j_gene: TRBJ2-2; CDR3aa: ASSYSKARELF
len: 8; v_gene: TRBV29-1; j_gene: TRBJ2-3; CDR3aa: SVVPDTQY
len: 13; v_gene: TRBV5-6; j_gene: TRBJ2-1; CDR3aa: ASSVGLQSYNEQF
len: 13; v_gene: TRBV4-1; j_gene: TRBJ2-7; CDR3aa: ASSPGQGLSHEQY
len: 14; v_gene: TRBV5-1; j_gene: TRBJ2-1; CDR3aa: ASSLEGETSYNEQF
len: 12; v_gene: TRBV7-9; j_gene: TRBJ2-1; CDR3aa: ASSLDGGGNEQF
len: 9; v_gene: TRBV6-6; j_gene: TRBJ2-7; CDR3aa: ATGEGYEQY
len: 13; v_gene: TRBV20-1; j_gene: TRBJ2-1; CDR3aa: SANPSRPSRYEQF
len: 16; v_gene: TRBV6-2/TRBV6-3; j_gene: TRBJ2-5; CDR3aa: ASSSGTSGSTLRKTQY
len: 13; v_gene: TRBV10-3; j_gene: TRBJ2-1; CDR3aa: AISEGQGSYNEQF
len: 10; v_gene: TRBV6-2/TRBV6-3; j_gene: TRBJ2-5; CDR3aa: ASSWPQETQY
len: 13; v_gene: TRBV7-2; j_gene: TRBJ2-1; CDR3aa: ASSSGTGVWNEQF
len: 14; v_gene: TRBV28; j_gene: TRBJ2-1; CDR3aa: ASSLDYSSSYNEQF
len: 15; v_gene: TRBV12-3/TRBV12-4; j_gene: TRBJ2-3; CDR3aa: ASSPLVIAGGTDTQY
len: 12; v_gene: TRBV7-2; j_gene: TRBJ2-1; CDR3aa: ASSLSLGLGEQF
len: 14; v_gene: TRBV4-1; j_gene: TRBJ1-1; CDR3aa: ASSQGIGQGRAEAF
len: 12; v_gene: TRBV5-6; j_gene: TRBJ2-7; CDR3aa: ASSFLGTDYEQY
len: 15; v_gene: TRBV21-1; j_gene: TRBJ2-1; CDR3aa: ASSKDLPGKRNNEQF
len: 14; v_gene: TRBV28; j_gene: TRBJ2-1; CDR3aa: ASSLFRQGRSHEQF
len: 14; v_gene: TRBV7-2; j_gene: TRBJ2-5; CDR3aa: ASSLGARGIQETQY
len: 12; v_gene: TRBV10-3; j_gene: TRBJ2-1; CDR3aa: AISEAGGSNEQF
len: 11; v_gene: TRBV29-1; j_gene: TRBJ2-5; CDR3aa: SVGRGIIETQY
len: 13; v_gene: TRBV9; j_gene: TRBJ2-5; CDR3aa: ASSPLGGVQETQY
len: 12; v_gene: TRBV29-1; j_gene: TRBJ2-1; CDR3aa: SVDARLTENEQF
len: 12; v_gene: TRBV2; j_gene: TRBJ2-7; CDR3aa: ASSQGSGTYEQY
len: 12; v_gene: TRBV28; j_gene: TRBJ2-7; CDR3aa: ASSWGVYPYEQY
len: 12; v_gene: TRBV2; j_gene: TRBJ1-2; CDR3aa: ASRRQDANYGYT
len: 14; v_gene: TRBV10-3; j_gene: TRBJ2-2; CDR3aa: AISDPPGGRSGELF
len: 11; v_gene: TRBV7-2; j_gene: TRBJ2-1; CDR3aa: ASSFERNNEQF
len: 11; v_gene: TRBV9; j_gene: TRBJ2-7; CDR3aa: ASSVASDYEQY
len: 12; v_gene: TRBV10-3; j_gene: TRBJ1-1; CDR3aa: AISRDRDSTEAF
len: 11; v_gene: TRBV5-1; j_gene: TRBJ1-5; CDR3aa: ASSTGGGPPQH